The 31 T cell receptor beta chains below come from one sample, sequenced in a study of shared clonotypes between healthy human individuals. Sequencing was performed with immunoSEQ multiplex PCR; in TCRdb, only in-frame clones are kept and a portion is missing. The sample lists over 950,000 clones, around 77% occurring once. The sample consisted of memory CD4+ T cells from PBMCs. Specified subset: CD45RA-negative fraction. The origin of the receptors is a man between 18 and 29 years old in good health. Some clones in this sample may be carry-over from other donors' samples.

V and J are TRBV7-9 and TRBJ1-1, with TRBD1 matching 12 bases. Germline assignment: CDR1 SEHNR and CDR2 FQNEAQ (reference sequence). The J segment lost 4 bases and the V segment lost 8 bases, leaving 5 bases of the junction unmatched. The length of the CDR3 is 14 residues. CDR3 in DNA: TGTGCCAGCCTGGGACAGGGGGCAAGCACTGAAGCTTTCTTT. Translation gives CASLGQGASTEAFF.

V gene TRBV4-3 combines with J gene TRBJ2-3; 10 nucleotides agree with TRBD2. The germline V gene encodes CDR1 LGHNA and CDR2 YSLEER. Unmatched junction bases numbered 8, after V lost 0 bases and J lost 5 bases. This CDR3 has 17 amino acids. CDR3 protein: CASSQDYKRGGIDTQYF. The CDR3 DNA sequence: TGCGCCAGCAGCCAAGATTATAAGCGGGGGGGCATAGATACGCAGTATTTT.

The rearrangement uses TRBV2 and TRBJ2-7; 8 bases are shared with TRBD1. Germline V gives CDR1 SNHLY, CDR2 FYNNEI. V was pared by 8 bases and J by 4 bases, with 7 bases of the junction left unmatched. The CDR3 extends over 13 amino acids. The CDR3 nucleotides are TGTGCCAGCGCCGGGACAGGCTCGTACGAGCAGTACTTC. It is translated as CASAGTGSYEQYF.

On this clone itself: This probably arose from a read error, given a far larger clone one base away. V usage is TRBV4-1 and J usage is TRBJ1-5; 7 nucleotides align to TRBD1. Germline assignment: CDR1 MGHRA and CDR2 YSYEKL. The CDR3 consists of 15 residues. V lost 0 bases to trimming and J lost 5 bases; unmatched junction nucleotides: 4. The chain's CDR3 is CASSQDEGAHQPQHF. CDR3 DNA: TGCGCCAGCAGCCAAGATGAGGGGGCTCATCAGCCCCAGCATTTT.

In this sample, this clone turned up once. This chain joins TRBV29-1 and TRBJ2-1; 7 bases are a match to TRBD1. The CDR3 spans 14 residues. The germline V gene has CDR1 SQVTM and CDR2 ANQGSEA. V dropped 4 bases and J dropped 7; count of bases not matched to a gene: 10. The CDR3 nucleotides read TGCAGCGTTGGGGAGACAGGGTGGGGTAATGAGCAGTTCTTC. This translates into CSVGETGWGNEQFF.

V gene TRBV9 combines with J gene TRBJ2-7, with D perhaps matching TRBD2 (9 bases). Trimming left V 4 bases short and J 6 bases short, with 20 bases between. Per germline, CDR1 SGDLS and CDR2 YYNGEE. The CDR3 covers 15 residues. This CDR3 reads CASSPRASGTGEQYF. As DNA, the CDR3 is TGTGCCAGCAGCCCCCGGGCTAGCGGGACAGGCGAGCAGTACTTC.

V and J are TRBV2 and TRBJ2-2; D gene uncertain. Germline V gene sequence: CDR1 SNHLY, CDR2 FYNNEI. The V and J ends lost 7 bases and 3 bases respectively, with 9 bases between them. The CDR3 is 13 residues long. The CDR3 reads CASTRSYTGELFF. DNA of the CDR3: TGTGCCAGCACACGGTCCTACACCGGGGAGCTGTTTTTT.

This clone was detected only a few times. The chain recombines TRBV2 with TRBJ1-1, with D possibly being TRBD1 (5 bases). Trimming removed 3 bases from V and 7 bases from J, with 9 bases in between. Germline V lookup: CDR1 SNHLY, CDR2 FYNNEI. The CDR3 is 12 residues long. The CDR3 sequence: CASSDEGREAFF. In DNA, the CDR3 is TGTGCCAGCAGTGATGAGGGACGTGAAGCTTTCTTT.

The gene calls are TRBV30 and TRBJ2-7; 12 bases are a match to TRBD2. CDR1 GTSNPN and CDR2 SVGIG come from the germline V gene (reference sequence). Trimming took 4 bases from V and 6 from J; bases not matched to a gene: 10. The length of the CDR3 is 15 residues. The CDR3 DNA follows: TGTGCCTGGAAACTAGCGGGAGGCCGCTACTCCGAGCAGTACTTC. Protein sequence: CAWKLAGGRYSEQYF.

The gene calls are TRBV6-5 and TRBJ2-6; TRBD1 is a possible D gene (6 bases). Trimming shortened V by 6 bases and J by 4 bases, and 13 bases separated the two germline ends. The CDR3 has 15 residues. CDR1 is MNHEY and CDR2 is SVGAGI in the germline V gene. The CDR3 here is CASSTGLRGANVLTF. In DNA form, the CDR3 reads TGTGCCAGCAGCACAGGGCTTAGAGGGGCCAACGTCCTGACTTTC.

CDR3 bases: TGTGCCAGTAGAGAAAGAGAAGGGGCGCTCTTGAACACTGAAGCTTTCTTT. It specifies CASREREGALLNTEAFF. This chain uses TRBV19 with TRBJ1-1; D possibly corresponds to TRBD1 (5 bases). The germline V and J ends were trimmed by 6 bases and 0 bases, with 20 bases remaining between them. The CDR3 runs to 17 residues. From germline, CDR1 is LNHDA and CDR2 SQIVND (reference sequence).

This clone was observed a few times. The rearrangement joins TRBV19 to TRBJ2-3, with TRBD2 matching over 12 bases. The V and J ends lost 5 bases and 2 bases, in that order; junction bases with no gene match: 17. Germline CDR1 and CDR2: LNHDA and SQIVND (reference sequence). The CDR3 sequence is 20 residues long. This CDR3 is CASSPGLAGMRRGATDTQYF. The CDR3, as DNA: TGTGCCAGTAGTCCCGGACTAGCGGGAATGCGTCGGGGAGCCACAGATACGCAGTATTTT.

The gene calls are TRBV25-1 and TRBJ2-7; D is ambiguous. The CDR3 is made up of 15 amino acids. Germline V lookup: CDR1 MGHDK, CDR2 SYGVNS. The V end was cut by 1 base, the J end by 3 bases, with 13 bases between. CDR3 nucleotide sequence: TGTGCCAGCAGTGAATCACGGGTCCCCCACTACGAGCAGTACTTC. Translating it yields CASSESRVPHYEQYF.

This clone has a handful of counts. The chain uses TRBV7-3 and TRBJ2-1; TRBD2 matches at 10 bases. J was trimmed by 2 bases and V by 3 bases; bases with no gene match: 1. The CDR3 runs to 15 residues. Germline V gives CDR1 SGHTA, CDR2 FQGTGA. The CDR3: CASSFTSGTYNEQFF. CDR3 coding DNA: TGTGCCAGCAGCTTCACTAGCGGGACCTACAATGAGCAGTTCTTC.

This clone is a singleton in its sample. This rearrangement joins TRBV30 to TRBJ2-1; D call uncertain. CDR1 and CDR2 from the germline V gene are GTSNPN and SVGIG (reference sequence). V shed 1 base and J shed 4 bases, with 8 bases lying between them. CDR3 length: 13 residues. CDR3 sequence: CAWSELVYNEQFF. The CDR3 DNA is TGTGCCTGGAGTGAATTGGTTTACAATGAGCAGTTCTTC.

Remarks on this clone: Other DNA sequences of this sample code for an identical CDR3. The V gene is TRBV5-4, the J gene TRBJ1-1, with D unclear. The ends were cut back, 0 bases at V and 3 bases at J, with 3 bases in the middle. The germline CDR1 and CDR2 sequences are SGHNT and YYREEE (reference sequence). The CDR3 covers 12 residues. CDR3: CASSLVDTEAFF. For the CDR3, the DNA is TGTGCCAGCAGCTTGGTAGACACTGAAGCTTTCTTT.

The rearrangement links TRBV7-2 to TRBJ2-1, with 8 bases matching TRBD2. This CDR3 is 15 amino acids long. J lost 6 bases, V lost 5 bases, and 9 bases had no gene match. Germline loops: CDR1 SGHTA, CDR2 FQGNSA. The CDR3 nucleotides are TGTGCCAGCAGCCTCTTAAGCGGGAGTACCAATGAGCAGTTCTTC. Encoded protein: CASSLLSGSTNEQFF.

The chain uses TRBV6-1 and TRBJ2-3, with D uncertain. Trimming shortened V by 2 bases and J by 4 bases, and 7 bases separated the two germline ends. CDR1 is MNHNS, CDR2 SASEGT, per germline. This CDR3 spans 13 amino acids. The CDR3 nucleotides are TGTGCCAGCAGTGAAACAAACCCAGATACGCAGTATTTT. It codes for CASSETNPDTQYF.

The V and J genes are TRBV5-1 and TRBJ1-1; 8 bases map to TRBD1. Germline V gene sequence: CDR1 SGHRS, CDR2 YFSETQ. The J segment lost 4 bases and the V segment lost 5 bases, leaving 16 bases of the junction unmatched. The CDR3 is made up of 17 amino acids. The CDR3 nucleotides read TGCGCCAGCAGACTGGGGACAGGTTATCGTCTTAGCACTGAAGCTTTCTTT. As protein: CASRLGTGYRLSTEAFF. Together with reference TRBV5-1 and TRBJ1-1, the CDR3 gives the full variable domain: KAGVTQTPRYLIKTRGQQVTLSCSPISGHRSVSWYQQTPGQGLQFLFEYFSETQRNKGNFPGRFSGRQFSNSRSEMNVSTLELGDSALYLCASRLGTGYRLSTEAFFGQGTRLTVV.

The V gene is TRBV7-2, the J gene TRBJ1-4, with 7 positions matching TRBD1. This CDR3 spans 15 amino acids. Trimming removed 0 bases from V and 8 bases from J; junction bases left unmatched: 6. CDR1 and CDR2 (germline): SGHTA, FQGNSA. The CDR3 loop is CASSLAGRGREKLFF. CDR3 DNA sequence: TGTGCCAGCAGCTTAGCGGGAAGGGGGCGAGAAAAACTGTTTTTT.

The J gene is TRBJ1-4, the V gene TRBV9; no firm D call. Germline lookup yields CDR1 SGDLS and CDR2 YYNGEE. The CDR3 sequence is 16 residues long. Trimming took 0 bases from V and 0 from J, leaving 9 bases between them. The chain's CDR3 is CASSVAPISTNEKLFF. Written as DNA, the CDR3 is TGTGCCAGCAGCGTAGCCCCCATCTCAACTAATGAAAAACTGTTTTTT.

This rearrangement joins TRBV7-9 to TRBJ1-1; D remains unclear. CDR1 is SEHNR, CDR2 FQNEAQ, per germline (reference sequence). Between the trimmed V and J ends, which lost 5 bases and 1 base, there was a span of 17 bases. The CDR3 runs 16 residues. In nucleotides, the CDR3 is TGTGCCAGCAGCCTGCAGGAAGTCAGGCAGAACACTGAAGCTTTCTTT. Protein product: CASSLQEVRQNTEAFF.

The J gene is TRBJ2-1, the V gene TRBV29-1; possibly TRBD1 or TRBD2 for D (5 bases each). V lost 5 bases to trimming and J lost 7 bases, with 18 bases between them. There are 14 residues in the CDR3. Germline V gives CDR1 SQVTM, CDR2 ANQGSEA. The CDR3 nucleotides are TGCAGCGTTCCGGGACGGGATTTGTGGAATGAGCAGTTCTTC. It specifies CSVPGRDLWNEQFF.

This clone showed up just a few times. V gene TRBV27 combines with J gene TRBJ1-1; 7 positions match TRBD1. Germline assignment: CDR1 MNHEY and CDR2 SMNVEV (reference sequence). Germline trimming cut 6 bases from V and 6 bases from J; bases unmatched to any gene: 7. This CDR3 has 13 amino acids. The chain's CDR3 is CASRQGRVAEAFF. CDR3 sequence (DNA): TGTGCCAGCAGACAGGGGAGGGTCGCTGAAGCTTTCTTT.

V usage is TRBV2 and J usage is TRBJ2-1; no clear D. V shed 7 bases and J shed 6 bases, with 7 bases lying between them. The CDR3 spans 11 residues. Germline CDR1 is SNHLY and CDR2 is FYNNEI. The CDR3 nucleotides are TGTGCCAGCACCTTCTCCAATGAGCAGTTCTTC. Protein: CASTFSNEQFF. The whole variable domain, remainder taken from reference TRBV2 and TRBJ2-1, is EPEVTQTPSHQVTQMGQEVILRCVPISNHLYFYWYRQILGQKVEFLVSFYNNEISEKSEIFDDQFSVERPDGSNFTLKIRSTKLEDSAMYFCASTFSNEQFFGPGTRLTVL.

The genes are TRBV10-3 and TRBJ2-7; D call uncertain. The V gene's germline CDR1 is ENHRY and CDR2 SYGVKD. This CDR3 has 14 residues. Trimming left V 2 bases short and J 7 bases short, with 15 bases between. CDR3 protein: CAISEVGASSEQYF. The CDR3 DNA sequence: TGTGCCATCAGTGAGGTGGGCGCCTCCTCTGAGCAGTACTTC.

This clone was observed once. V usage is TRBV9 and J usage is TRBJ2-7; 9 bases are a match to TRBD2. Germline V lookup: CDR1 SGDLS, CDR2 YYNGEE. The CDR3 runs to 16 residues. Trimming cost V 0 bases and J 7 bases; bases outside gene matches: 11. CDR3 DNA: TGTGCCAGCAGCGTAGGTGCTAGCGGGACACCTAGGGAGCAGTACTTC. Its translation: CASSVGASGTPREQYF.

The chain uses TRBV2 and TRBJ2-2, with D possibly being TRBD1 (6 bases). Germline V gene lookup returns CDR1 SNHLY and CDR2 FYNNEI. There are 14 residues in the CDR3. The ends were cut back, 6 bases at V and 8 bases at J, with 16 bases in the middle. The CDR3 protein is CASSRDTVGGELFF. CDR3 in DNA: TGTGCCAGCAGCCGGGACACCGTGGGTGGGGAGCTGTTTTTT.

The V gene is TRBV5-4, the J gene TRBJ2-6; no clear D gene. Germline CDR1 and CDR2: SGHNT and YYREEE (reference sequence). The CDR3 totals 15 residues. The V gene lost 0 bases and the J gene lost 0 bases, with 4 bases spanning the gap. The CDR3 reads CASSLEGSGANVLTF. The CDR3 region has the DNA TGTGCCAGCAGCTTGGAAGGCTCTGGGGCCAACGTCCTGACTTTC.

The sample holds a few counts of this clone. This chain connects TRBV19 to TRBJ1-5; D perhaps matches TRBD1 (5 bases). Trimming removed 7 bases from V and 0 bases from J, with 16 bases in between. Per germline, CDR1 LNHDA and CDR2 SQIVND (reference sequence). The CDR3 covers 16 residues. CDR3 in amino acids: CASTPGGVFSNQPQHF. The CDR3, as DNA: TGTGCCAGTACCCCCGGGGGGGTCTTTAGCAATCAGCCCCAGCATTTT.

The chain joins TRBV7-7 to TRBJ2-5; the D call may be TRBD1 or TRBD2 (7 bases each). Germline values: CDR1 SSHAT, CDR2 FNYEAQ (reference sequence). V was pared by 3 bases and J by 3 bases, with 14 bases between. The CDR3 has 15 amino acids. CDR3 nucleotides: TGTGCCAGCAGCTTGGGAGGGACAGCCAAAGAGACCCAGTACTTC. Translating it yields CASSLGGTAKETQYF.